A single T cell receptor beta chain is shown here with its context. This sample is part of a study of blood T cell repertoires in COVID-19. In the study overall: The United States, Italy and Spain provided the acute and convalescent COVID-19 samples. PBMCs, B-cell-depleted T cells, or T cells were the source of the cDNA or gDNA that made up the material.

Per the original methods: Estimation of nucleated cell counts was performed using reference gene primer amplification. Assay: immunoSEQ multiplex PCR; the TCRdb copy retains only in-frame clones and omits some. V and J calls and clone size are those listed in that table; D and trimming were worked out from the DNA. The sample contains about 140,000 clones, 88% of which appear only once. Per the germline V gene, CDR1 is MNHNY and CDR2 is SVGAGI (reference sequence). V shed 2 bases and J 9 bases; nucleotides not matched to a gene: 4. This CDR3 comprises 15 residues. Sequenced: peripheral blood. The receptor's source is a woman in her fifties or sixties with acute or convalescent COVID-19. This sequence joins TRBV6-6 and TRBJ2-1; TRBD2 agrees at 13 bases. In DNA, the CDR3 is TGTGCCAGCAGTTACCCGGGACTAGCGGGGCCTGAGCAGTTCTTC. Its protein product is CASSYPGLAGPEQFF.